This is a list of T cell receptor beta chains from one sample in a study of T cells in Graves' hyperthyroidism and ophthalmopathy. TCRdb re-analysed the multiplex PCR reads in MiXCR, keeping a single row per CDR3 protein. Counted here are more than 500,000 distinct CDR3 sequences, roughly 15% occurring once; the ten biggest clones make up around 4.5%. Sequencing input: blood. These receptor sequences come from a middle-aged woman with Graves' ophthalmopathy. The CDR3 runs from the conserved cysteine through the conserved F or W. A D gene is named only where the DNA matches it firmly. Clone size is given for some rows only: seen once, a few or many times, or a class if the clone is expanded.

few	TRBV20-1	TRBJ2-5	.	CSALAVFRGTQYF	TGCAGTGCTCTGGCGGTCTTTCGAGGGACCCAGTACTTC
few	TRBV29-1	TRBJ2-4	TRBD2	CSVEDRGGIQYF	TGCAGCGTTGAAGACCGCGGGGGCATTCAGTACTTC
many	TRBV12-3/TRBV12-4	TRBJ1-5	TRBD1	CASGMGQQQPQHF	TGTGCCAGCGGCATGGGACAGCAACAGCCCCAGCATTTT
few	TRBV4-3	TRBJ1-2	TRBD1	CASSQDRGQGYGYTF	TGCGCCAGCAGCCAAGATAGGGGACAGGGCTATGGCTACACCTTC
many	TRBV7-2	TRBJ2-6	.	CASSPGVSGANVLTF	TGTGCCAGCAGCCCGGGGGTTTCTGGGGCCAACGTCCTGACTTTC
many	TRBV12-3/TRBV12-4	TRBJ2-7	.	CASSFNPSIAASYEQYF	TGTGCCAGCAGTTTTAACCCATCGATTGCGGCCTCCTACGAGCAGTACTTC
.	TRBV28	TRBJ1-1	.	CASSGIGRPGEAFF	TGTGCCAGCAGTGGGATTGGTCGGCCTGGTGAAGCTTTCTTT
.	TRBV9	TRBJ2-7	TRBD2	CASSVDRTSYEQYF	TGTGCCAGCAGCGTAGATAGGACTAGCTACGAGCAGTACTTC
many	TRBV15	TRBJ2-5	.	CATSRDWMGGGAYETQYF	TGTGCCACCAGCAGAGATTGGATGGGCGGGGGCGCGTACGAGACCCAGTACTTC
.	TRBV4-1	TRBJ1-6	.	CASSPQETGDSPLHF	TGCGCCAGCAGCCCACAGGAGACGGGGGATTCACCCCTCCACTTT
.	TRBV29-1	TRBJ1-1	.	CSVRGSLNTEAFF	TGCAGCGTTCGAGGTTCACTCAACACTGAAGCTTTCTTT
many	TRBV12-3/TRBV12-4	TRBJ1-1	TRBD1	CASSGRDRGLWEAFF	TGTGCCAGCAGTGGCAGGGACAGGGGGCTTTGGGAAGCTTTCTTT